This T cell receptor beta chain was found in a study of cytomegalovirus exposure and HLA in healthy donors. In the case of this clone: Antigen: not known.

Between the trimmed V and J ends, which lost 0 bases and 2 bases, there was a span of 11 bases. The CDR3 consists of 15 residues. In germline, CDR1 is SGHRS, CDR2 YFSETQ. Primers for the PCR totalled 60 Vbeta and 13 Jbeta. Method: immunoSEQ multiplex PCR; TCRdb's copy keeps in-frame clones and lacks some. The sample shows about 140,000 clones, around 80% of them seen only once. Study findings and constraints: Later analysis showed TCR association rates varying by HLA locus, highest for DRB1 and lowest for HLA-C. A later analysis showed that HLA-associated TCR beta chains had undergone more clonal expansion than equally common others. In an earlier analysis, most TCR beta V segments were productive about 87% or about 30% of the time.

Sequences were obtained from PBMCs. The source is a man in his forties in good health and CMV-seronegative. The chain couples TRBV5-1 to TRBJ2-5; D remains unclear. CDR3 bases: TGCGCCAGCAGCTTGGCGGTCGTTAATCAAGAGACCCAGTACTTC. It yields the protein CASSLAVVNQETQYF.